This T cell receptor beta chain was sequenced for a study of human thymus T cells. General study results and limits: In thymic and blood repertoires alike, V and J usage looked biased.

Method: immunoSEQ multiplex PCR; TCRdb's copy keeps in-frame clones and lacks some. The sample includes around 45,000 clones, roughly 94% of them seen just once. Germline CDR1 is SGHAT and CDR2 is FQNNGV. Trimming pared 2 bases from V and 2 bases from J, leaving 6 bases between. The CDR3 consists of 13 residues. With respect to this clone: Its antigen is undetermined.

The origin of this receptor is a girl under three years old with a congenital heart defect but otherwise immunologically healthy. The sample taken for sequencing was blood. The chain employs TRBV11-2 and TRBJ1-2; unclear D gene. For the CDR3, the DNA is TGTGCCAGCAGCTTAAAATTAAACTATGGCTACACCTTC. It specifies CASSLKLNYGYTF.